These T cell receptor beta chains were read from a single sample in a study of blood T cell repertoires in COVID-19. Some clones are missing from TCRdb's copy, which holds only in-frame ones; the method was immunoSEQ multiplex PCR. Among about 75,000 clones listed, approximately 79% were seen once. Sequencing used peripheral blood. Every receptor here comes from a human donor with acute or convalescent COVID-19. The donor label of this sample is uncertain. Each CDR3 is given with its conserved first and last residue. D genes are given only for firm matches. Size is omitted from some rows. Given values are once, few, many or a class for expanded clones.

abundance	v_gene	j_gene	d_gene	CDR3nt	CDR3aa
NA	TRBV7-8	TRBJ2-5	TRBD2	TGTGCCAGCAGCTTACGGCTAGCGGGAGAGACCCAGTACTTC	CASSLRLAGETQYF
NA	TRBV9	TRBJ2-1	TRBD1	TGTGCCAGCAGCGCCGGGACAGGGTACAATGAGCAGTTCTTC	CASSAGTGYNEQFF
NA	TRBV7-9	TRBJ2-7	TRBD2	TGTGCCAGCAGCTTAGTGGCGGGGGGAAGCTCCTACGAGCAGTACTTC	CASSLVAGGSSYEQYF
NA	TRBV7-8	TRBJ1-2	TRBD1	TGTGCCAGCAGCTTCACAGGGGAAGGCTACACCTTC	CASSFTGEGYTF
NA	TRBV4-1	TRBJ2-1	NA	TGCGCCAGCAGCCAAGAGGCCCGCCAAGAAGTTGAGCAGTTCTTC	CASSQEARQEVEQFF
few	TRBV14	TRBJ1-4	NA	TGTGCCAGCAATCGGGGTTCTAATGAAAAACTGTTTTTT	CASNRGSNEKLFF
NA	TRBV15	TRBJ2-4	NA	TGTGCCACCAGCAGAGATCGTGGGGGGTCCCTAGCCAAAAACATTCAGTACTTC	CATSRDRGGSLAKNIQYF
NA	TRBV7-9	TRBJ2-5	TRBD1	TGTGCCAGCAGCTTCGGGGGACAGGGGGAGACCCAGTACTTC	CASSFGGQGETQYF
NA	TRBV30	TRBJ1-1	TRBD1	TGTGCCTGGAGTGGCCAGGGGGCGCGAACTGAAGCTTTCTTT	CAWSGQGARTEAFF
NA	TRBV2	TRBJ1-2	TRBD1	TGTGCCAGCAGAAATGACAGGGGCGGCTACACCTTC	CASRNDRGGYTF
NA	TRBV9	TRBJ1-5	NA	TGTGCCAGCAGCGTTGCCCCCGGGGAACCCGGTCAGCCCCAGCATTTT	CASSVAPGEPGQPQHF
NA	TRBV11-2	TRBJ2-3	NA	TGTGCCAGCAGCTTAGGGTTGGGGGGTTCAGATACGCAGTATTTT	CASSLGLGGSDTQYF
NA	TRBV3-1/TRBV3-2	TRBJ1-5	TRBD1	TGTGCCAGCAGCCACAAACATGGACAGGGCAATCAGCCCCAGCATTTT	CASSHKHGQGNQPQHF
NA	TRBV28	TRBJ1-2	NA	TGTGCCAGCAGTTTGGGCCAGGCCAATGGCTACACCTTC	CASSLGQANGYTF
NA	TRBV4-3	TRBJ1-1	NA	TGCGCCAGCAGCCCCCAGGTGAACACTGAAGCTTTCTTT	CASSPQVNTEAFF
once	TRBV28	TRBJ1-5	NA	TGTGCCAGCAGTTTGACAGCCCATAGCAATCAGCCCCAGCATTTT	CASSLTAHSNQPQHF
few	TRBV24-1	TRBJ2-3	TRBD2	TGTGCCACCAGTGATCCCCGGACTAGCGTGCGCACAGATACGCAGTATTTT	CATSDPRTSVRTDTQYF
NA	TRBV7-2	TRBJ1-1	NA	TGTGCCAGCAGCTTAACACAGGTGAGGACTGAAGCTTTCTTT	CASSLTQVRTEAFF
few	TRBV4-2	TRBJ1-1	TRBD1	TGTGCCAGCAGCCAAGAGGGGACAGGACTGAACACTGAAGCTTTCTTT	CASSQEGTGLNTEAFF
NA	TRBV7-2	TRBJ2-1	TRBD1	TGTGCCAGCAGCTTAGATCAGGGGGCGTCGGATGAGCAGTTCTTC	CASSLDQGASDEQFF
NA	TRBV4-1	TRBJ1-4	NA	TGCGCCAGCAGCCAAGAGGGCGGACTGTTGAATGAAAAACTGTTTTTT	CASSQEGGLLNEKLFF
NA	TRBV2	TRBJ1-6	TRBD1	TGTGCCGGCAGACAGGGGGATAATTCACCCCTCCACTTT	CAGRQGDNSPLHF
NA	TRBV4-1	TRBJ2-3	TRBD2	TGCGCCAGCAGCCAAGAATTAGCGGGGGTGGTAGATACGCAGTATTTT	CASSQELAGVVDTQYF